This record concerns one T cell receptor (beta chain) sequence. Antigen specificity is unknown. TCRdb used MiXCR to reprocess the 5' RACE reads, holding one entry per CDR3 protein. Among some 600,000 distinct CDR3 sequences listed, roughly a sixth were seen once. The CDR3 consists of 16 residues. Germline V CDR1 and CDR2: SEHNR, FQNEAQ (reference sequence). The J segment lost 9 bases and the V segment lost 5 bases, leaving 13 bases of the junction unmatched. This entry comes from a study of T-cell memory formation after mild COVID-19. Study outcomes and limitations: The pre-infection memory compartment contained some responding clones, suggesting cross-reactive memory joined.

The chain employs TRBV7-9 and TRBJ2-1; 10 positions match TRBD1. Sequences were obtained from PBMCs or a T cell subset sorted from them (not recorded which). This clonotype was sampled from an adult woman who had mild COVID-19 (a few samples of this study predate the infection). Cell type and time point are not known. Here the CDR3 reads CASSDRSGQGLSEQFF. The CDR3, as DNA: TGTGCCAGCAGCGACCGATCGGGACAGGGGTTGAGTGAGCAGTTCTTC.